These 8 T cell receptor beta chains originate from one sample sequenced in a study of CD8+ T cells in alopecia areata. Regarding treatment: oral pan-JAK inhibitor, 5-10 mg twice daily. RNA extraction and reverse transcription yielded cDNA as sequencing template. The data were produced by immunoSEQ multiplex PCR, yet TCRdb's version contains in-frame clones alone and is incomplete. In the table there are around 140,000 clones, roughly 50% of which are singletons. Sequences were derived from CD8+ T cells sorted from blood, sampled at week 4, from a patient treated with tofacitinib. Receptors originate from a human donor with alopecia areata.

The genes are TRBV7-2 and TRBJ2-7; D is unclear. The CDR3 loop spans 15 amino acids. Germline V gene data show CDR1 as SGHTA and CDR2 as FQGNSA. The V end was cut by 1 base, the J end by 1 base, with 11 bases between. The CDR3 nucleotides read TGTGCCAGCAGCTTAGTAGGGTCACCATCCTACGAGCAGTACTTC. This codes for CASSLVGSPSYEQYF.

This clone was seen a handful of times. V gene TRBV30 combines with J gene TRBJ2-7, with 7 bases identical to TRBD2. Germline V gives CDR1 GTSNPN, CDR2 SVGIG (reference sequence). V lost 4 bases, J lost 6 bases, and 9 bases stayed unmatched. This CDR3 spans 13 amino acids. For the CDR3, the DNA is TGTGCCTGGAAGAAAGGACTAGTCGGCGAGCAGTACTTC. This gives the protein CAWKKGLVGEQYF.

This clone was seen a few times. The genes are TRBV4-1 and TRBJ2-7; tentative D call: TRBD2 (7 bases). The ends were cut back, 4 bases at V and 0 bases at J, with 16 bases in the middle. The CDR3 extends over 16 amino acids. In germline, CDR1 is MGHRA, CDR2 YSYEKL. The CDR3 is CASSPGAAGTSYEQYF. The DNA of the CDR3 is TGCGCCAGCAGCCCGGGGGCAGCGGGGACCTCCTACGAGCAGTACTTC.

The CDR3 coding sequence is TGTGCCAGCAGATCTAGCGAAGAGACCCAGTACTTC. Translated, it gives CASRSSEETQYF. The chain is built from TRBV5-4 and TRBJ2-5; possibly TRBD2 for D (6 bases). The CDR3 runs 12 residues. CDR1 and CDR2 (germline): SGHNT, YYREEE (reference sequence). Trimming left V 5 bases short and J 3 bases short, with 8 bases between.

This clone was counted once. V and J are TRBV7-2 and TRBJ2-7, with D unresolved. Trimming pared 5 bases from V and 6 bases from J, leaving 14 bases between. Germline CDR1 and CDR2: SGHTA and FQGNSA. The CDR3 consists of 13 residues. The CDR3 is CASSPYHVSEQYF. The CDR3 DNA is TGTGCCAGCAGCCCGTACCACGTCTCCGAGCAGTACTTC.

The chain couples TRBV9 to TRBJ1-5; D might be TRBD1 (5 bases). Germline V gives CDR1 SGDLS, CDR2 YYNGEE. CDR3 length equals 13 residues. V lost 5 bases to trimming and J lost 7 bases, with 13 bases between them. CDR3 DNA: TGTGCCAGCAGACCAGGGAACAACCAGCCCCAGCATTTT. Its translation: CASRPGNNQPQHF.

The chain uses TRBV9 and TRBJ1-5, with D maybe TRBD1 (5 bases). The CDR3 is made up of 13 amino acids. The germline V and J ends were trimmed by 4 bases and 7 bases, with 12 bases remaining between them. Germline CDR1 is SGDLS and CDR2 is YYNGEE. CDR3 coding DNA: TGTGCCAGCAGCCCTCAGGGAGAACAGCCCCAGCATTTT. As protein: CASSPQGEQPQHF.

Comments on this clone: The identical CDR3 is also encoded by other nucleotide sequences in the sample. The genes are TRBV27 and TRBJ2-2; D remains ambiguous. Germline V gives CDR1 MNHEY, CDR2 SMNVEV (reference sequence). This CDR3 is 12 amino acids long. V was shortened by 1 base and J by 3 bases, with 0 bases between the two germline ends. The CDR3 bases are TGTGCCAGCAGTTTATACACCGGGGAGCTGTTTTTT. As protein: CASSLYTGELFF.